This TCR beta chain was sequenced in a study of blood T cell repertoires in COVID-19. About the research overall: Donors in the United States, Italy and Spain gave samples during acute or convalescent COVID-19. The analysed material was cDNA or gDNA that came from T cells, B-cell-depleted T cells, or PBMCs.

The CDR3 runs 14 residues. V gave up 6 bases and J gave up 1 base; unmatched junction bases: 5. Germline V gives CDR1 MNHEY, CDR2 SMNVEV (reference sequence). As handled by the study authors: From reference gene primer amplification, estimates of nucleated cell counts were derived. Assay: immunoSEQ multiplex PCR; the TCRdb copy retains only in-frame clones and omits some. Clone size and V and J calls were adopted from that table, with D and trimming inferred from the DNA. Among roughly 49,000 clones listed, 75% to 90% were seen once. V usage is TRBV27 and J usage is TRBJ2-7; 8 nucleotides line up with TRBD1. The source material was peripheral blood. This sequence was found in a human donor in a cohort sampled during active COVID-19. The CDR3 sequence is CASRRRDRSYEQYF. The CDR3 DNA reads TGTGCCAGCAGGAGAAGGGACAGGTCCTACGAGCAGTACTTC.